A single sample is the source of the 6 T cell receptor beta chains below, sequenced in a study of cytomegalovirus exposure and HLA in healthy donors. PCR primers comprised 60 Vbeta and 13 Jbeta primers. The repertoire was sequenced with immunoSEQ multiplex PCR; TCRdb's copy has only in-frame clones and lacks some. This sample has some 140,000 clones; just under 90% occur once, and the top ten carry about 5%. The specimen sequenced was PBMCs. These receptors all stem from a woman aged 30 to 39 in good health and CMV-seronegative.

This rearrangement joins TRBV11-2 to TRBJ2-5, with TRBD2 identical over 13 bases. The CDR3 runs to 16 residues. The germline V gene has CDR1 SGHAT and CDR2 FQNNGV. The V and J ends lost 4 bases and 1 base, in that order; junction bases with no gene match: 3. CDR3 in amino acids: CASSYGLAGAQETQYF. The CDR3 DNA reads as TGTGCCAGCAGCTACGGACTAGCGGGAGCCCAAGAGACCCAGTACTTC.

The chain has TRBV18 and TRBJ1-1; D remains unclear. V was clipped by 2 bases and J by 3 bases, with 19 bases between them. This CDR3 contains 17 residues. CDR1 and CDR2 (germline): KGHSH, LQKENI. CDR3 DNA sequence: TGTGCCAGCTCACCAATGGCCCAGGTACACGGGGACACTGAAGCTTTCTTT. It yields the protein CASSPMAQVHGDTEAFF.

This clone has a single count. The chain combines TRBV7-2 with TRBJ2-1; 7 bases fit TRBD1. The ends lost 5 bases at V and 4 bases at J; junction bases unmatched: 20. This CDR3 has 19 residues. CDR1 is SGHTA and CDR2 is FQGNSA in the germline V gene. CDR3 amino acids: CASSPAAGGEFTIYNEQFF. The CDR3 bases are TGTGCCAGCAGCCCCGCGGCAGGGGGTGAGTTCACGATTTACAATGAGCAGTTCTTC.

This clone was counted once. J is TRBJ1-1 and V is TRBV28; unclear D gene. Trimming cost V 1 base and J 2 bases, with 5 bases left between them. The germline V gene has CDR1 MDHEN and CDR2 SYDVKM. There are 13 residues in the CDR3. The CDR3 DNA follows: TGTGCCAGCAGTTTATCGACAAACACTGAAGCTTTCTTT. Protein: CASSLSTNTEAFF.

This clone showed up just a few times. The V and J genes are TRBV5-1 and TRBJ2-1; 8 bases align to TRBD1. Per germline, CDR1 SGHRS and CDR2 YFSETQ. V dropped 4 bases and J dropped 8; count of bases not matched to a gene: 11. CDR3 size: 15 residues. CDR3 residues: CASSRLRQGRDEQFF. The CDR3 coding sequence is TGCGCCAGCAGCCGATTAAGACAGGGGCGGGATGAGCAGTTCTTC.

This chain connects TRBV6-1 to TRBJ1-2; 8 positions agree with TRBD1. CDR1 is MNHNS, CDR2 SASEGT, per germline. J was trimmed by 6 bases and V by 4 bases; bases with no gene match: 7. The CDR3 runs to 14 residues. CDR3 loop: CASSVNRGMDGYTF. For the CDR3, the DNA is TGTGCCAGCAGTGTCAACAGGGGGATGGATGGCTACACCTTC.